This TCR beta chain comes out of a study of identical twins. V dropped 4 bases and J dropped 2; count of bases not matched to a gene: 9. Germline V gives CDR1 SGHAT, CDR2 FQNNGV. The CDR3 extends over 16 amino acids. One entry per CDR3 protein results from TCRdb running MiXCR on the 5' RACE reads. Among some 690,000 distinct CDR3 sequences, less than 25% were seen once, and the ten largest hold approximately 4.5%. This clonotype was counted a few times. This sample also belongs to another study, concerning T cells expressing NK-cell markers.

The origin of this receptor is a young woman in good health. This chain connects TRBV11-2 to TRBJ2-7, with 9 bases aligning to TRBD2. The sample was PBMCs. CDR3 DNA sequence: TGTGCCAGCAGCTCTAGACTAGCGGACCCGACCTACGAGCAGTACTTC. This gives the protein CASSSRLADPTYEQYF.